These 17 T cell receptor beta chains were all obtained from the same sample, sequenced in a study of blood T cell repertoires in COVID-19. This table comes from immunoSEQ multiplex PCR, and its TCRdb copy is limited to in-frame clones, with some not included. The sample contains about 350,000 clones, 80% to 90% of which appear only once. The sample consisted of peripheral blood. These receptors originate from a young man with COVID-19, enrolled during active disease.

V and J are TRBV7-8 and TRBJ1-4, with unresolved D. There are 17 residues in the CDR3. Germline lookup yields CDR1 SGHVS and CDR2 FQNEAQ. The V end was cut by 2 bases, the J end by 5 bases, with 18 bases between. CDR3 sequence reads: CASSLFSQVDHNEKLFF. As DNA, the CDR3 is TGTGCCAGCAGCTTATTCTCCCAGGTGGATCACAATGAAAAACTGTTTTTT.

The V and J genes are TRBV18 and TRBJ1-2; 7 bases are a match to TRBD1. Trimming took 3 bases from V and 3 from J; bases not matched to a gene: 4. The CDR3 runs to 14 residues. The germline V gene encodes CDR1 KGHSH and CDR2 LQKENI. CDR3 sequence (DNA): TGTGCCAGCTCACCGGGGACAGTTGACTATGGCTACACCTTC. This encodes CASSPGTVDYGYTF.

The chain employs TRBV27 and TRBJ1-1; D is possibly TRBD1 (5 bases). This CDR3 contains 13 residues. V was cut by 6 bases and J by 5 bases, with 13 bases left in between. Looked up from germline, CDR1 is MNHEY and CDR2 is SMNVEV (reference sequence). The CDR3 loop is CASSPQVWTEAFF. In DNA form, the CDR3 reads TGTGCCAGCAGCCCACAGGTTTGGACTGAAGCTTTCTTT.

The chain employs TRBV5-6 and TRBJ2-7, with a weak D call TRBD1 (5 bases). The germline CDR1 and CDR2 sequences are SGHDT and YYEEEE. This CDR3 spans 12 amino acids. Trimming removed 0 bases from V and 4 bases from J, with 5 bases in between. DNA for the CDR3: TGTGCCAGCAGCTTGGAGGGGTACGAGCAGTACTTC. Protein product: CASSLEGYEQYF.

The CDR3 spells CASSLAYEQYF. CDR3 DNA sequence: TGTGCCAGCTCACTAGCCTACGAGCAGTACTTC. The V and J genes are TRBV18 and TRBJ2-7; D remains ambiguous. From germline, CDR1 is KGHSH and CDR2 LQKENI. CDR3 length: 11 residues. Trimming left V 4 bases short and J 2 bases short, with 3 bases between. The full variable domain, rest sourced from reference TRBV18 and TRBJ2-7, is NAGVMQNPRHLVRRRGQEARLRCSPMKGHSHVYWYRQLPEEGLKFMVYLQKENIIDESGMPKERFSAEFPKEGPSILRIQQVVRGDSAAYFCASSLAYEQYFGPGTRLTVT.

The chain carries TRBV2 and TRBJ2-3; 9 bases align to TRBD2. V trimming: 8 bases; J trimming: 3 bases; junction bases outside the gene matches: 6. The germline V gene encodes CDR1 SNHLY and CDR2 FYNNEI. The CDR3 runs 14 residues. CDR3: CASHPTSGTDTQYF. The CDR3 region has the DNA TGTGCCAGCCACCCGACTAGCGGAACAGATACGCAGTATTTT.

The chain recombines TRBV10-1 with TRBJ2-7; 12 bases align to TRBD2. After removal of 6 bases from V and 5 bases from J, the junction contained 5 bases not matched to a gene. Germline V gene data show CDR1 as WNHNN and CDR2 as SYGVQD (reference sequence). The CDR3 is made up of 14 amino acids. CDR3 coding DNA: TGCGCCAGCAGCCGACTAGCGGGAGTGCACGAGCAGTACTTC. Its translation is CASSRLAGVHEQYF.

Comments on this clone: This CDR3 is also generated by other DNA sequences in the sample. CDR3 coding DNA: TGTGCCAGCAGCCCCAGGTTAGACGGCACAGATACGCAGTATTTT. Translated: CASSPRLDGTDTQYF. V is TRBV6-5 and J is TRBJ2-3; D remains unclear. V lost 6 bases and J lost 1, with 14 bases in between. This CDR3 has 15 amino acids. The germline V gene encodes CDR1 MNHEY and CDR2 SVGAGI.

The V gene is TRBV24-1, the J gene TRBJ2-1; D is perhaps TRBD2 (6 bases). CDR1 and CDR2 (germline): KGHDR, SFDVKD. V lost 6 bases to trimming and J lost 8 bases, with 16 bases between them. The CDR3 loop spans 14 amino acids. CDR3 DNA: TGTGCCACCAGTAAAGGGCGGGGCTCAGATGAGCAGTTCTTC. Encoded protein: CATSKGRGSDEQFF.

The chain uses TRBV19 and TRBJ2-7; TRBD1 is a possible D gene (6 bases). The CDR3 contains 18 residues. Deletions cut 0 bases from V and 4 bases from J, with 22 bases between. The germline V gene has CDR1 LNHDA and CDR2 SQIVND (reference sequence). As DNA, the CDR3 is TGTGCCAGTAGTATAGATTTGGACTCCGGGACACTGACTTACGAGCAGTACTTC. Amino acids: CASSIDLDSGTLTYEQYF.

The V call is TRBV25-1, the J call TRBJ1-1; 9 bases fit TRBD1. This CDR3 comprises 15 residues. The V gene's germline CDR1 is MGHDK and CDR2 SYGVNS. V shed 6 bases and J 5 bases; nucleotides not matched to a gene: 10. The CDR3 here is CASRGHRGRRTEAFF. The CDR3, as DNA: TGTGCCAGCAGGGGGCACAGGGGGCGACGAACTGAAGCTTTCTTT.

The CDR3 sequence: CASNQGEGYEKLFF. The CDR3 DNA reads TGTGCCAGCAACCAAGGGGAGGGGTATGAAAAACTGTTTTTT. The chain recombines TRBV9 with TRBJ1-4; a possible D gene is TRBD1 (5 bases). The V and J ends lost 6 bases and 6 bases respectively, with 15 bases between them. The CDR3 loop spans 14 amino acids. Germline V gene sequence: CDR1 SGDLS, CDR2 YYNGEE.

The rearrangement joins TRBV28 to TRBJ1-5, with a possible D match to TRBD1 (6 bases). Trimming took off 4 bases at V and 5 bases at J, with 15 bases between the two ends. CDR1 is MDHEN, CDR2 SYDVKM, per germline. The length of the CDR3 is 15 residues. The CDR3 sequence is CASSSPRGGDQPQHF. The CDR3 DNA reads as TGTGCCAGCAGTTCCCCGAGGGGGGGGGATCAGCCCCAGCATTTT.

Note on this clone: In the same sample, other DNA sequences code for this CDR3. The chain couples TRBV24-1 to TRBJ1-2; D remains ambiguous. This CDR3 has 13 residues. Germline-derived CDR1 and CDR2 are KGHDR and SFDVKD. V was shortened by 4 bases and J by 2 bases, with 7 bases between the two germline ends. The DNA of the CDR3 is TGTGCCACCAGTGAATCACAGAACTATGGCTACACCTTC. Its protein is CATSESQNYGYTF.

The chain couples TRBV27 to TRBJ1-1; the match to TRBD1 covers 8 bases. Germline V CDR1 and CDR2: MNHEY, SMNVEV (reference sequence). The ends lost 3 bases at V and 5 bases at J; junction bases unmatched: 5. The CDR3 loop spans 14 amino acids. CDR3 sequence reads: CASSFDRGWTEAFF. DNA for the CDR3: TGTGCCAGCAGTTTCGACAGGGGATGGACTGAAGCTTTCTTT.

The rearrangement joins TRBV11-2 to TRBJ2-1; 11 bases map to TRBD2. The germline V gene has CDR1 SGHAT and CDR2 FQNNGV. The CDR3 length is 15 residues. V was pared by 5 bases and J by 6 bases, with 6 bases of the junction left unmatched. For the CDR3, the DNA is TGTGCCAGCAGCGTCGGACTAGCGGGCGTCAATGAGCAGTTCTTC. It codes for CASSVGLAGVNEQFF.

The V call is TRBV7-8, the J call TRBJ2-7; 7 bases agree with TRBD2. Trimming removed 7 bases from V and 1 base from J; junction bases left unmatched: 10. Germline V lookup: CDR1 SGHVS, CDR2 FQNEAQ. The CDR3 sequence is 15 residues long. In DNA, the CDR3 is TGTGCCAGCAAATCTACTGGGGGGGGATCCTACGAGCAGTACTTC. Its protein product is CASKSTGGGSYEQYF.